This entry lists 18 T cell receptor beta chains sequenced from one sample in a study of blood T cell repertoires in COVID-19 (TCRdb year 2020). Receptor amplification or capture employed the immunoSEQ multiplex PCR assay. TCRdb took over this immuneACCESS table, retaining in-frame rearrangements with V and J assigned. Such tables are incomplete; in checked studies, under half of the missing clones stem from an unresolved V gene, and the remainder is unexplained. The sample table shows approximately 400,000 clones, and about 87% are seen once. Clones ranked in the top ten supply 1% to 1.5% of the sample. The source material was PBMCs or T cells enriched from blood (not recorded which). The receptors were sampled from a man under 40 who had recovered from COVID-19.

This chain uses TRBV6-2 or TRBV6-3 with TRBJ1-6, with 7 bases matching TRBD1. CDR3 length: 14 residues. V lost 2 bases, J lost 6 bases, and 1 base stayed unmatched. Germline-derived CDR1 and CDR2 are MNHEY and SVGEGT. As DNA, the CDR3 is TGTGCCAGCAGTTACGACAGGGCTAATTCACCCCTCCACTTT. Its protein product is CASSYDRANSPLHF.

V gene TRBV6-6 combines with J gene TRBJ1-1, with 7 bases identical to TRBD1. The CDR3 contains 14 residues. V was clipped by 3 bases and J by 1 base; unmatched bases: 2. Germline V gene data show CDR1 as MNHNY and CDR2 as SVGAGI (reference sequence). The CDR3 region has the DNA TGTGCCAGCAGTTATGGACAGGCGAACACTGAAGCTTTCTTT. Translated, it gives CASSYGQANTEAFF.

This clone was counted between two and nine times. The chain is built from TRBV6-6 and TRBJ2-3; 8 positions match TRBD1. The CDR3 spans 15 residues. V lost 5 bases and J lost 11; bases outside the gene matches: 15. Germline CDR1 is MNHNY and CDR2 is SVGAGI (reference sequence). For the CDR3, the DNA is TGTGCCAGCAGTCGCGGTAGACAGGGGTTCGCTAGGCAGTATTTT. Translation gives CASSRGRQGFARQYF.

Details on this clone: Other DNA sequences in the same sample also yield this CDR3. This rearrangement joins TRBV19 to TRBJ1-5; 9 bases are shared with TRBD1. This CDR3 contains 14 residues. The germline gives CDR1 LNHDA, CDR2 SQIVND (reference sequence). After removal of 4 bases from V and 4 bases from J, the junction contained 2 bases not matched to a gene. The CDR3: CASSTGTGNQPQHF. In DNA form, the CDR3 reads TGTGCCAGTAGTACCGGGACAGGGAATCAGCCCCAGCATTTT.

This chain links TRBV7-9 with TRBJ2-1, with a tentative D call TRBD2 (6 bases). The CDR3 length is 14 residues. V dropped 6 bases and J dropped 0 bases, with 9 bases sitting between them. Germline V lookup: CDR1 SEHNR, CDR2 FQNEAQ (reference sequence). The CDR3 protein is CASREGLSYNEQFF. For the CDR3, the DNA is TGTGCCAGCAGGGAGGGGCTCTCCTACAATGAGCAGTTCTTC.

This chain uses TRBV7-9 with TRBJ1-2; D perhaps matches TRBD1 (6 bases). This CDR3 contains 17 residues. V lost 3 bases and J lost 1, with 18 bases in between. Germline CDR1 SEHNR, CDR2 FQNEAQ (reference sequence). The CDR3 loop is CASSFSGRGANNYGYTF. The CDR3 nucleotides are TGTGCCAGCAGCTTTTCCGGACGGGGGGCGAATAACTATGGCTACACCTTC. Full variable domain (outside the CDR3, taken from reference TRBV7-9 and TRBJ1-2): DTGVSQNPRHKITKRGQNVTFRCDPISEHNRLYWYRQTLGQGPEFLTYFQNEAQLEKSRLLSDRFSAERPKGSFSTLEIQRTEQGDSAMYLCASSFSGRGANNYGYTFGSGTRLTVV.

The chain couples TRBV5-8 to TRBJ1-1; D perhaps matches TRBD1 (5 bases). Trimming stripped 3 bases from V and 1 base from J, with 13 bases between. This CDR3 has 15 residues. The germline CDR1 and CDR2 sequences are SGHTS and YDEGEE. The CDR3 DNA reads TGTGCCAGCAGCTCCTATACAGGTACGAACACTGAAGCTTTCTTT. Protein product: CASSSYTGTNTEAFF.

The chain carries TRBV5-6 and TRBJ2-5; 8 bases fit TRBD2. The germline gives CDR1 SGHDT, CDR2 YYEEEE. The CDR3 is 13 residues long. Trimming took 4 bases from V and 4 from J; bases not matched to a gene: 3. The CDR3 region is CASSPGGGETQYF. CDR3 nucleotide sequence: TGTGCCAGCAGCCCCGGGGGGGGAGAGACCCAGTACTTC.

The chain uses TRBV19 and TRBJ1-2, with 9 bases matching TRBD1. CDR3 length equals 16 residues. V trimming: 6 bases; J trimming: 2 bases; junction bases outside the gene matches: 10. The germline gives CDR1 LNHDA, CDR2 SQIVND (reference sequence). DNA of the CDR3: TGTGCCAGTAGCGAATACAGGGGGCGAGCGAACTATGGCTACACCTTC. This translates into CASSEYRGRANYGYTF.

The chain carries TRBV30 and TRBJ1-1, with TRBD1 matching 9 bases. The trim removed 2 bases at V and 3 bases at J, leaving 4 bases unmatched. Germline loops: CDR1 GTSNPN, CDR2 SVGIG (reference sequence). There are 14 residues in the CDR3. CDR3 bases: TGTGCCTGGAGTAAGGACAGGGGATACACTGAAGCTTTCTTT. Translated: CAWSKDRGYTEAFF. The full variable domain, its missing parts supplied by reference TRBV30 and TRBJ1-1, is SQTIHQWPATLVQPVGSPLSLECTVEGTSNPNLYWYRQAAGRGLQLLFYSVGIGQISSEVPQNLSASRPQDRQFILSSKKLLLSDSGFYLCAWSKDRGYTEAFFGQGTRLTVV.

The chain combines TRBV6-6 with TRBJ1-2; D not resolved. Deletions cut 8 bases from V and 2 bases from J, with 12 bases between. The germline V gene has CDR1 MNHNY and CDR2 SVGAGI (reference sequence). CDR3 size: 13 residues. DNA of the CDR3: TGTGCCAGCTCCTTAACCGGGAACTATGGCTACACCTTC. Translated, it gives CASSLTGNYGYTF.

This chain links TRBV9 with TRBJ2-3; 7 positions match TRBD2. The ends lost 2 bases at V and 0 bases at J; junction bases unmatched: 3. CDR1 and CDR2 from the germline V gene are SGDLS and YYNGEE. This CDR3 contains 15 residues. The CDR3 is CASSVGAGSTDTQYF. In nucleotides, the CDR3 is TGTGCCAGCAGCGTTGGAGCGGGGAGCACAGATACGCAGTATTTT.

This clone was picked up one time. V and J are TRBV19 and TRBJ1-6, with TRBD1 matching over 7 bases. V shed 3 bases, J shed 3 bases, and the junction held 8 bases outside the gene matches. CDR1 and CDR2 (germline): LNHDA, SQIVND (reference sequence). This CDR3 is built from 17 residues. The CDR3 loop reads CASSIRGTANYNSPLHF. DNA of the CDR3: TGTGCCAGTAGTATTCGTGGGACAGCTAACTATAATTCACCCCTCCACTTT.

This clone was observed a few times. The identical CDR3 is also encoded by other nucleotide sequences in the sample. This chain connects TRBV11-2 to TRBJ2-2; the D is unclear. The germline CDR1 and CDR2 sequences are SGHAT and FQNNGV. Trimming removed 1 base from V and 5 bases from J, with 5 bases in between. The CDR3 runs to 13 residues. The CDR3: CASSLGATGELFF. The CDR3 DNA is TGTGCCAGCAGCTTAGGGGCGACCGGGGAGCTGTTTTTT.

V usage is TRBV5-8 and J usage is TRBJ2-7; the match to TRBD1 covers 9 bases. The ends lost 3 bases at V and 2 bases at J; junction bases unmatched: 9. The CDR3 has 16 amino acids. The germline gives CDR1 SGHTS, CDR2 YDEGEE. This CDR3 reads CASSSQPGQGTYEQYF. The CDR3 bases are TGTGCCAGCAGCTCACAACCGGGACAGGGAACCTACGAGCAGTACTTC.

The CDR3 DNA reads as TGCGCCAGCAGCCAGGGACAGTTTTACAATGAGCAGTTCTTC. It specifies CASSQGQFYNEQFF. V is TRBV10-1 and J is TRBJ2-1; TRBD1 matches at 7 bases. V shed 6 bases, J shed 4 bases, and the junction held 6 bases outside the gene matches. CDR1 and CDR2 from the germline V gene are WNHNN and SYGVQD (reference sequence). The CDR3 is 14 residues long.

This chain connects TRBV5-6 to TRBJ1-2; 7 bases are shared with TRBD1. The V gene's germline CDR1 is SGHDT and CDR2 YYEEEE. After removal of 0 bases from V and 4 bases from J, the junction contained 3 bases not matched to a gene. The CDR3 runs 14 residues. The CDR3 reads CASSLAGTAYGYTF. The CDR3 DNA sequence: TGTGCCAGCAGCTTGGCGGGGACAGCCTATGGCTACACCTTC.

This clone came up once. The rearrangement joins TRBV5-6 to TRBJ1-1; 7 bases are shared with TRBD1. The trim removed 10 bases at V and 3 bases at J, leaving 12 bases unmatched. Germline V gene data show CDR1 as SGHDT and CDR2 as YYEEEE. The CDR3 is 14 residues long. The chain's CDR3 is CAGQKQGTYTEAFF. As DNA, the CDR3 is TGTGCCGGACAAAAACAGGGGACCTACACTGAAGCTTTCTTT.